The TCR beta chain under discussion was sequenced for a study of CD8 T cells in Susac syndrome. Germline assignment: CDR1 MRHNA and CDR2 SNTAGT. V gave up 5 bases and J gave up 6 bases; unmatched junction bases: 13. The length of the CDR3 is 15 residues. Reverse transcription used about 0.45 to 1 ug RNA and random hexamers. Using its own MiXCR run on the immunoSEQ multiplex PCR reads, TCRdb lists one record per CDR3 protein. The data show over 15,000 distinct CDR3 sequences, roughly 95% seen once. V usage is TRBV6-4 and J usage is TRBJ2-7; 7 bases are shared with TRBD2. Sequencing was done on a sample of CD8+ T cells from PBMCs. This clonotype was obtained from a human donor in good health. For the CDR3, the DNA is TGTGCCAGCAGTTGTCGGGAGGCCCTGGATGGCGAGCAGTACGTC. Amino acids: CASSCREALDGEQYV.